Sequencing of this T cell receptor (beta chain) was carried out in a study of blood T cell repertoires in COVID-19. About the research overall: The United States, Italy and Spain supplied acute and convalescent COVID-19 samples. PBMCs, B-cell-depleted T cells, or T cells were the source of the cDNA or gDNA that made up the material.

The trim removed 1 base at V and 2 bases at J, leaving 4 bases unmatched. The germline V gene encodes CDR1 SGHKS and CDR2 YYEKEE (reference sequence). The CDR3 is 17 residues long. In the original processing: Scientists estimated how many nucleated cells there were by amplifying reference gene primers. Produced via immunoSEQ multiplex PCR; TCRdb's table is partial and in-frame only. That table gives V, J and clone size, and the DNA gave D and trimming. This sample has roughly 200,000 clones, with 85% to 90% found just once. The receptor was derived from a woman aged 18-30 years who had recovered from COVID-19. The sequencing sample was made of peripheral blood. This chain uses TRBV5-5 with TRBJ1-4; the match to TRBD1 covers 11 bases. In nucleotides, the CDR3 is TGTGCCAGCAGCTTGTTGGGACAGGGGGGGACTAATGAAAAACTGTTTTTT. Encoded protein: CASSLLGQGGTNEKLFF.